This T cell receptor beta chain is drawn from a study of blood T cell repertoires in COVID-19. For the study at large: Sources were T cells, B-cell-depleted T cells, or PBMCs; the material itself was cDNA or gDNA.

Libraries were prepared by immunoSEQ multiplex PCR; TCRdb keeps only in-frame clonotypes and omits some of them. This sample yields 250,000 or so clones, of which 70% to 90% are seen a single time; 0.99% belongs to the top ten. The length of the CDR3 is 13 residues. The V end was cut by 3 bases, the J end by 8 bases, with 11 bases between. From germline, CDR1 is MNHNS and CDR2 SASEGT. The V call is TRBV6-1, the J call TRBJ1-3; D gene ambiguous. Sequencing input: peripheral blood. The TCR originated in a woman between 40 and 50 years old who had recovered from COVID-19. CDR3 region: CASSDPGRYTIYF. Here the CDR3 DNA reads TGTGCCAGCAGTGATCCAGGCCGGTACACCATATATTTT.